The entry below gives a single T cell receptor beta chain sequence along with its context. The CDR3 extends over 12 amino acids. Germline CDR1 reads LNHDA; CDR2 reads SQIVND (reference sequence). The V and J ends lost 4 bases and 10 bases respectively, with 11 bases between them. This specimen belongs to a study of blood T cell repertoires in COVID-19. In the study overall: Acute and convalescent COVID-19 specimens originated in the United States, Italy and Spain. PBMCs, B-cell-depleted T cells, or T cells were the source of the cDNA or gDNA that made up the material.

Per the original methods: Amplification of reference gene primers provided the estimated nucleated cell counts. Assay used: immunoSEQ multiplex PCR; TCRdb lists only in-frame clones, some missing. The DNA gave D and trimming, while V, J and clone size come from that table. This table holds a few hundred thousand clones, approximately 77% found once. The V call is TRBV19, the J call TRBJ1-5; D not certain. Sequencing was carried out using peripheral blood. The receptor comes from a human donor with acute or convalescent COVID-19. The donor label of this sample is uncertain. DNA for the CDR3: TGTGCCAGTAGTACCCGTCTTTCCCCCCAGCATTTT. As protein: CASSTRLSPQHF.